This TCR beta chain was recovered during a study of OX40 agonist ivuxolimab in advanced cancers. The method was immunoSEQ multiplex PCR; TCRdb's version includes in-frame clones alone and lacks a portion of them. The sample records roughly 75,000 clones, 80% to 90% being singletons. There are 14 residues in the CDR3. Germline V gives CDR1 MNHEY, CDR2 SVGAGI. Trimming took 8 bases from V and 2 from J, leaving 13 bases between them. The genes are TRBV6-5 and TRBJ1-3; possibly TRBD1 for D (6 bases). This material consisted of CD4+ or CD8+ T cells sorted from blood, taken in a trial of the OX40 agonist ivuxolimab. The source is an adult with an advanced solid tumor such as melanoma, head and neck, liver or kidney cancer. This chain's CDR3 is CASDKGTPGNTIYF. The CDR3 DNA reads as TGTGCCAGCGATAAAGGGACACCTGGAAACACCATATATTTT.